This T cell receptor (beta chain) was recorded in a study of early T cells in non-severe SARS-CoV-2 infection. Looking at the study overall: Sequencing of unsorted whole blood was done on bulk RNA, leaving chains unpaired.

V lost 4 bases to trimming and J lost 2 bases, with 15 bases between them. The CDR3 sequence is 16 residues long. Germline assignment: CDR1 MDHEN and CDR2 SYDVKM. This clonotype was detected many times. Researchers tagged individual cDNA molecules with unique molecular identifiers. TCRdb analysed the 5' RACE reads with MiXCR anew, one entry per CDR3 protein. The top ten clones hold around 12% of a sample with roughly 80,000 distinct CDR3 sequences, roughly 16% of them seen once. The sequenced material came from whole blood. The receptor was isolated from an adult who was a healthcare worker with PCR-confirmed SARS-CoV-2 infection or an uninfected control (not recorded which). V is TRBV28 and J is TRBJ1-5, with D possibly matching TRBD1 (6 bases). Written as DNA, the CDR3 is TGTGCCAGCAGTTACCTACGGGGGGCCGGCAATCAGCCCCAGCATTTT. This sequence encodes CASSYLRGAGNQPQHF.